Given below is one T cell receptor (beta chain) in context. The data are from a study of control samples from healthy donors and cancer patients. Germline-derived CDR1 and CDR2 are LNHDA and SQIVND (reference sequence). This CDR3 region has 13 residues. V was shortened by 7 bases and J by 9 bases, with 17 bases between the two germline ends. Some clones are missing from TCRdb's copy, which holds only in-frame ones; the method was immunoSEQ multiplex PCR. The sample consists of approximately 120,000 clones, approximately 84% of them appearing once. The sequence was obtained from a man in his late teens or twenties in good health. V usage is TRBV19 and J usage is TRBJ2-3, with D perhaps TRBD2 (5 bases). Material for sequencing was blood. As DNA, the CDR3 is TGTGCCAGTAAGAGAGACGGGGAGCGAACGCAGTATTTT. Its translation: CASKRDGERTQYF.